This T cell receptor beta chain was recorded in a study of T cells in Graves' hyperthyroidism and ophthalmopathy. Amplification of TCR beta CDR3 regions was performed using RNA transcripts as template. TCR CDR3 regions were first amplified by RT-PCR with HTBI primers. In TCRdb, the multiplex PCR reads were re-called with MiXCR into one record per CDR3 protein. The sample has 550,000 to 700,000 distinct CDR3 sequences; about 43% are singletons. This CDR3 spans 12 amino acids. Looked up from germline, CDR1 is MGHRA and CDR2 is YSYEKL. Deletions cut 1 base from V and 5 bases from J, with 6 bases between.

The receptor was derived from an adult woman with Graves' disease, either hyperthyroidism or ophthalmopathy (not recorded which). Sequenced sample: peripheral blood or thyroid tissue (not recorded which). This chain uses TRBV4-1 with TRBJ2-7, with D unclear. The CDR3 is CASSQVSHEQYF. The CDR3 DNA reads TGCGCCAGCAGCCAAGTTTCCCACGAGCAGTACTTC.